The 28 T cell receptor beta chains given below trace back to one sample, sequenced in a study of CD8 T cells in ankylosing spondylitis. TCRdb processed the 5' RACE reads anew with MiXCR; each CDR3 protein has one entry. The repertoire includes 220,000 or so distinct CDR3 sequences, 18% of them detected once, and 42% sits in the top ten. These TCRs are of unknown antigen specificity. Findings of the study overall: Characteristic, it appeared, of ankylosing spondylitis blood was a TCR beta motif of roughly eight highly homologous variants.

The sample was blood, either unsorted or a sorted T cell fraction (not recorded which). The receptors stem from a male donor with ankylosing spondylitis.

The gene calls are TRBV7-9 and TRBJ1-1; D is uncertain. Germline V gene lookup returns CDR1 SEHNR and CDR2 FQNEAQ (reference sequence). Trimming shortened V by 5 bases and J by 0 bases, and 10 bases separated the two germline ends. CDR3 length equals 14 residues. The CDR3 sequence: CASSPDPMNTEAFF. CDR3 DNA: TGTGCCAGCAGCCCAGACCCCATGAACACTGAAGCTTTCTTT.

The chain combines TRBV11-2 with TRBJ2-1, with 13 bases lining up with TRBD2. The germline V gene has CDR1 SGHAT and CDR2 FQNNGV. V trimming: 1 base; J trimming: 10 bases; junction bases outside the gene matches: 7. This CDR3 is built from 16 residues. The CDR3 DNA reads TGTGCCAGCAGCTTAGCAACTAGCGGGAGGGCATGGGAGCAGTTCTTC. As protein: CASSLATSGRAWEQFF. Drawing the rest from reference TRBV11-2 and TRBJ2-1, the complete variable domain is EAGVAQSPRYKIIEKRQSVAFWCNPISGHATLYWYQQILGQGPKLLIQFQNNGVVDDSQLPKDRFSAERLKGVDSTLKIQPAKLEDSAVYLCASSLATSGRAWEQFFGPGTRLTVL.

This clonotype turned up a few times. V is TRBV7-8 and J is TRBJ2-7; D is perhaps TRBD1 (5 bases). Germline V gene sequence: CDR1 SGHVS, CDR2 FQNEAQ. V was shortened by 8 bases and J by 5 bases, with 37 bases between the two germline ends. The length of the CDR3 is 20 residues. CDR3: CASSSFLGPMPHGVGHEQYF. CDR3 in DNA: TGTGCCAGCTCCTCCTTCCTGGGGCCAATGCCCCATGGTGTAGGCCACGAGCAGTACTTC.

The chain combines TRBV30 with TRBJ2-3, with D unclear. The CDR3 covers 13 residues. Germline CDR1 is GTSNPN and CDR2 is SVGIG (reference sequence). V was shortened by 2 bases and J by 2 bases, with 8 bases between the two germline ends. The CDR3 reads CAWSYAATDTQYF. The DNA of the CDR3 is TGTGCCTGGAGTTATGCCGCCACAGATACGCAGTATTTT.

This clonotype occurred once. J is TRBJ2-1 and V is TRBV7-3, with D tentatively TRBD2 (7 bases). V lost 0 bases and J lost 8, with 17 bases in between. The germline CDR1 and CDR2 sequences are SGHTA and FQGTGA. The CDR3 loop spans 16 amino acids. CDR3: CASSLTLGGREDEQFF. CDR3 bases: TGTGCCAGCAGCTTAACTTTGGGGGGGCGCGAGGATGAGCAGTTCTTC.

V usage is TRBV21-1 and J usage is TRBJ2-4; the table gives TRBD1 as D, unverified against the DNA. TRBV21-1 is a pseudogene. The CDR3 sequence is 15 residues long. CDR3 region: CASSKRTGAKNIQYF. The CDR3 DNA reads as TGTGCCAGCAGCAAAAGGACCGGGGCCAAAAACATTCAGTACTTC.

The V gene is TRBV7-6, the J gene TRBJ2-2; no definite D call. Germline CDR1 is SGHVS and CDR2 is FNYEAQ. V dropped 5 bases and J dropped 6 bases, with 13 bases sitting between them. The CDR3 spans 14 residues. The CDR3 nucleotides read TGTGCCAGCAGCCCCCACTCTGAGGCCGGGGAGCTGTTTTTT. Amino acid sequence: CASSPHSEAGELFF.

This clonotype was seen a few times. The chain links TRBV2 to TRBJ2-2, with a tentative D call TRBD2 (5 bases). CDR3 size: 16 residues. The V gene lost 1 base and the J gene lost 7 bases, with 16 bases spanning the gap. From germline, CDR1 is SNHLY and CDR2 FYNNEI. CDR3 nucleotides: TGTGCCAGCAGTGAAGGTCTCGGGATAAGTAGCGGGGAGCTGTTTTTT. This sequence encodes CASSEGLGISSGELFF.

This sequence joins TRBV6-5 and TRBJ2-7; D is perhaps TRBD1 (5 bases). This CDR3 is built from 14 residues. Trimming took 2 bases from V and 4 from J, leaving 12 bases between them. The germline gives CDR1 MNHEY, CDR2 SVGAGI. CDR3 in amino acids: CASSYGQGTYEQYF. DNA for the CDR3: TGTGCCAGCAGTTACGGGCAGGGAACTTACGAGCAGTACTTC.

This clonotype was observed a handful of times. The chain recombines TRBV5-1 with TRBJ1-2; TRBD1 is a possible D gene (5 bases). The germline V gene has CDR1 SGHRS and CDR2 YFSETQ. The CDR3 consists of 18 residues. Trimming took 0 bases from V and 4 from J, leaving 22 bases between them. Here the CDR3 DNA reads TGCGCCAGCAGCTTGGCCGCTTTTGAGACAGCATCAATCTATGGCTACACCTTC. Amino acid sequence: CASSLAAFETASIYGYTF.

This clonotype was counted a few times. This sequence joins TRBV20-1 and TRBJ2-5, with TRBD2 matching 9 bases. The CDR3 is 15 residues long. CDR1 is DFQATT, CDR2 SNEGSKA, per germline (reference sequence). Trimming at V came to 1 base and at J to 2 bases, leaving 5 bases not matched to a gene. This CDR3 is CSARALTSGQETQYF. CDR3 nucleotides: TGCAGTGCTAGAGCCTTGACTAGCGGACAAGAGACCCAGTACTTC.

The chain employs TRBV4-1 and TRBJ2-7; 7 bases agree with TRBD2. There are 14 residues in the CDR3. CDR1 and CDR2 from the germline V gene are MGHRA and YSYEKL. The V segment lost 0 bases and the J segment 5 bases; nucleotides outside the gene matches: 4. DNA of the CDR3: TGCGCCAGCAGCCAAGAGGGACTATCCGACGAGCAGTACTTC. Amino acids: CASSQEGLSDEQYF.

This chain links TRBV29-1 with TRBJ1-1, with 10 bases identical to TRBD1. Germline trimming cut 5 bases from V and 4 bases from J; bases unmatched to any gene: 1. The CDR3 totals 12 residues. CDR1 is SQVTM and CDR2 is ANQGSEA in the germline V gene. In DNA form, the CDR3 reads TGCAGCGTTAGGACAGGGGGCACTGAAGCTTTCTTT. Translating gives CSVRTGGTEAFF. The full variable domain, its missing parts supplied by reference TRBV29-1 and TRBJ1-1, is SAVISQKPSRDICQRGTSLTIQCQVDSQVTMMFWYRQQPGQSLTLIATANQGSEATYESGFVIDKFPISRPNLTFSTLTVSNMSPEDSSIYLCSVRTGGTEAFFGQGTRLTVV.

This clonotype was detected a few times. The CDR3 coding sequence is TGTGCCAGCAGCTTAGAGGGCACCCCCACAGATACGCAGTATTTT. It yields the protein CASSLEGTPTDTQYF. The genes are TRBV7-9 and TRBJ2-3, with D hard to call. CDR1 is SEHNR and CDR2 is FQNEAQ in the germline V gene (reference sequence). CDR3 length: 15 residues. Trimming removed 1 base at V and 2 bases at J, with 10 bases between.

Only a few counts were recorded for this clonotype. The chain couples TRBV9 to TRBJ2-1; no clear D gene. CDR1 and CDR2 from the germline V gene are SGDLS and YYNGEE. CDR3 size: 12 residues. Trimming left V 2 bases short and J 7 bases short, with 7 bases between. The CDR3 nucleotides are TGTGCCAGCAGCGTCACGGAGAATGAGCAGTTCTTC. The encoded protein is CASSVTENEQFF.

The chain carries TRBV12-3 or TRBV12-4 and TRBJ1-3, with TRBD1 matching 9 bases. The V segment lost 4 bases and the J segment 4 bases; nucleotides outside the gene matches: 14. The CDR3 is made up of 18 amino acids. The CDR3: CASSSSGTGFGAGNTIYF. The CDR3 nucleotides are TGTGCCAGCAGTTCTTCCGGGACAGGGTTCGGGGCGGGAAACACCATATATTTT.

The rearrangement links TRBV20-1 to TRBJ2-2; possible D gene TRBD2, 7 bases. Trimming removed 7 bases from V and 5 bases from J, with 26 bases in between. In germline, CDR1 is DFQATT, CDR2 SNEGSKA (reference sequence). The CDR3 covers 17 residues. CDR3 amino acids: CSEREERGGDRTGELFF. CDR3 nucleotides: TGCAGTGAAAGGGAGGAGAGAGGGGGGGATCGAACCGGGGAGCTGTTTTTT.

The chain combines TRBV3-1 with TRBJ2-5; D is ambiguous. V lost 0 bases, J lost 5 bases, and 19 bases lay in between. CDR1 is LGHDT, CDR2 YNNKEL, per germline (reference sequence). The CDR3 length is 17 residues. The CDR3 bases are TGTGCCAGCAGCCAAGATCTCCCGCCCGCGGCGTTCGAGACCCAGTACTTC. This encodes CASSQDLPPAAFETQYF.

This chain's CDR3 is CASSWDFYEQYF. The DNA of the CDR3 is TGTGCCAGCAGCTGGGACTTTTACGAGCAGTACTTC. The rearrangement joins TRBV11-2 to TRBJ2-7; a possible D gene is TRBD2 (6 bases). The CDR3 runs 12 residues. Germline lookup yields CDR1 SGHAT and CDR2 FQNNGV. The V end was cut by 4 bases, the J end by 4 bases, with 8 bases between.

The table lists this clonotype with a few counts. This CDR3 is CASSIHGNTEAFF. CDR3 DNA sequence: TGTGCCAGCAGCATACACGGAAACACTGAAGCTTTCTTT. The V gene is TRBV7-3, the J gene TRBJ1-1; D uncertain. Germline CDR1 is SGHTA and CDR2 is FQGTGA. This CDR3 is built from 13 residues. V lost 5 bases and J 2 bases, leaving 9 bases between the germline ends.

The chain employs TRBV12-3 or TRBV12-4 and TRBJ2-1; D possibly corresponds to TRBD1 (6 bases). The V gene lost 5 bases and the J gene lost 2 bases, with 16 bases spanning the gap. The CDR3 length is 16 residues. The CDR3 coding sequence is TGTGCCAGCAGTCCAGGGGCAGGGGTCACCTACAATGAGCAGTTCTTC. This gives the protein CASSPGAGVTYNEQFF.

This chain uses TRBV11-3 with TRBJ2-2; D gene unclear. The CDR3 runs 14 residues. The germline V gene encodes CDR1 SGHNT and CDR2 YENEEA. Deletions cut 4 bases from V and 6 bases from J, with 12 bases between. This chain's CDR3 is CASSSPTHPGELFF. Here the CDR3 DNA reads TGTGCCAGCAGCTCCCCGACGCATCCCGGGGAGCTGTTTTTT.

The rearrangement uses TRBV12-3 or TRBV12-4 and TRBJ2-7; D may correspond to TRBD1 or TRBD2 (6 bases each). V lost 3 bases, J lost 7 bases, and 16 bases lay in between. The CDR3 extends over 14 amino acids. The CDR3 sequence: CASSFWGAYKEQYF. CDR3 sequence (DNA): TGTGCCAGCAGTTTTTGGGGGGCCTACAAGGAGCAGTACTTC.

V and J are TRBV28 and TRBJ2-1; TRBD1 might be the D (5 bases). CDR1 is MDHEN and CDR2 is SYDVKM in the germline V gene. Trimming removed 3 bases from V and 5 bases from J, with 14 bases in between. The CDR3 is 15 amino acids. CDR3 sequence: CASSLARVGNNEQFF. The CDR3 DNA reads TGTGCCAGCAGTTTGGCCAGGGTGGGGAACAATGAGCAGTTCTTC.

This chain links TRBV12-3 or TRBV12-4 with TRBJ2-7; TRBD1 matches 8 bases. With V trimmed by 6 bases and J by 6 bases, 4 bases remained unmatched. There are 12 residues in the CDR3. In DNA form, the CDR3 reads TGTGCCAGCAGAGACGACAGGGGCGAGCAGTACTTC. Translating gives CASRDDRGEQYF.

This clonotype was seen at least ten times. The chain carries TRBV29-1 and TRBJ2-6; 7 positions agree with TRBD2. The germline gives CDR1 SQVTM, CDR2 ANQGSEA. There are 15 residues in the CDR3. V lost 0 bases, J lost 8 bases, and 7 bases stayed unmatched. The CDR3 protein is CSVEDSSGTPNVLTF. The CDR3 DNA is TGCAGCGTTGAAGATTCCAGCGGGACTCCCAACGTCCTGACTTTC.

The chain combines TRBV12-5 with TRBJ2-1, with 7 positions matching TRBD2. The CDR3 runs to 13 residues. The germline V gene encodes CDR1 LGHNT and CDR2 FRNRAP. Unmatched junction bases numbered 1, after V lost 2 bases and J lost 6 bases. DNA for the CDR3: TGTGCTAGTGGTTTGTGGGAGGGCAATGAGCAGTTCTTC. Encoded protein: CASGLWEGNEQFF.

This clonotype appeared many times. The CDR3 here is CSVAWGGVEETQYF. The CDR3 bases are TGCAGCGTAGCTTGGGGGGGAGTGGAAGAGACCCAGTACTTC. The chain carries TRBV29-1 and TRBJ2-5; 7 bases are a match to TRBD2. The CDR3 runs to 14 residues. In germline, CDR1 is SQVTM, CDR2 ANQGSEA. J gave up 3 bases and V 6 bases, and 10 bases lay outside the gene matches. The complete variable domain, with remaining parts taken from reference TRBV29-1 and TRBJ2-5, reads SAVISQKPSRDICQRGTSLTIQCQVDSQVTMMFWYRQQPGQSLTLIATANQGSEATYESGFVIDKFPISRPNLTFSTLTVSNMSPEDSSIYLCSVAWGGVEETQYFGPGTRLLVL.